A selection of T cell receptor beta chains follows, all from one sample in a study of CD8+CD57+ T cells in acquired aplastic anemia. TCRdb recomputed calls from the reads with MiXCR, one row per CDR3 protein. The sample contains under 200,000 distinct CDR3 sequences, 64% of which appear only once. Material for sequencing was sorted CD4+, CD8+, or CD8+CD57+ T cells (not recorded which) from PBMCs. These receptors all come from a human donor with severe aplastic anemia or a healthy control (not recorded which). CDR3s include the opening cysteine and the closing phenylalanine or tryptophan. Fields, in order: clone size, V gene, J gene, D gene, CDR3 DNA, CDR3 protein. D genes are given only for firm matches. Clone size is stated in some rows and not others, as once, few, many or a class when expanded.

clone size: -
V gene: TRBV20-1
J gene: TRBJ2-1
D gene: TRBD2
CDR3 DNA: TGCAGTGCTAGAGATGGGAGGGTTGGGTTCTTC
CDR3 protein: CSARDGRVGFF

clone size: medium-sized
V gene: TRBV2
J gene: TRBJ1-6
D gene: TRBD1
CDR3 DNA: TGTGCCAGCAGTTCCACAACAGGGGAACTTAATTCACCCCTCCACTTT
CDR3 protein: CASSSTTGELNSPLHF

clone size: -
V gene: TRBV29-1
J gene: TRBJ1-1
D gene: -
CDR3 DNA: TGCAGCGTGAGGGATAGGGGAATGAACACTGAAGCTTTCTTT
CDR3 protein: CSVRDRGMNTEAFF

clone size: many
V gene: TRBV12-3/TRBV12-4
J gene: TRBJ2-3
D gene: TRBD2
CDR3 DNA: TGTGCCAGCAGCTCTGGGACTAACACAATCACAGATACGCAGTATTTT
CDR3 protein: CASSSGTNTITDTQYF

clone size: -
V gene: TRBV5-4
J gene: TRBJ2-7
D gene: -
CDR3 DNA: TGTGCCAGCAGCCCGGCGGGTGTCTCCGAGCAGTACTTC
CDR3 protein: CASSPAGVSEQYF

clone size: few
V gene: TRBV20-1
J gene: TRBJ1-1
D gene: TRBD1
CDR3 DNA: TGCAGTGCTACGACAGGGGGAAACACTGAAGCTTTCTTT
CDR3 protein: CSATTGGNTEAFF

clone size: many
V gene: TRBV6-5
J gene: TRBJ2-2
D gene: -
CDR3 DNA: TGTGCCAGTTCGAACACCGGGGAGCTGTTTTTT
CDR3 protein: CASSNTGELFF

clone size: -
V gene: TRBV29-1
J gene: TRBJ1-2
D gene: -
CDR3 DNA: TGCAGCGTAATAGGGGGGACGGGGGACTATGGCTACACCTTC
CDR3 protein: CSVIGGTGDYGYTF

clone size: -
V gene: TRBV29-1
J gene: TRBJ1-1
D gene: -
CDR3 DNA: TGCAGCGTTGGGGGCGGGGACACTGAAGCTTTCTTT
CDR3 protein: CSVGGGDTEAFF

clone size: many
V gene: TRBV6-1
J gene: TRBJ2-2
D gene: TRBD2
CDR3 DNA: TGTGCCAGCAGTGATTTGAGTGTAGCGGGGGGACCCGGGGCCGGGGAGCTGTTTTTT
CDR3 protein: CASSDLSVAGGPGAGELFF

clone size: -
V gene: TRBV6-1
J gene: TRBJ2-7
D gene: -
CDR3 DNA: TGTGCCATTGGGGAGGCCTACGAGCAGTACTTC
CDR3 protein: CAIGEAYEQYF

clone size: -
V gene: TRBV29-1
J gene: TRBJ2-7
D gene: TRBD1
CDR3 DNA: TGCAGCGTTGAACAGCAGGGGGCCTACGAGCAGTACTTC
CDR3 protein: CSVEQQGAYEQYF

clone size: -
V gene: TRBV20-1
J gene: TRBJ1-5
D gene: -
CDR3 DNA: TGCAGTGCTAGAGTCAGTGGCAGGGGAAATCAGCCCCAGCATTTT
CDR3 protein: CSARVSGRGNQPQHF

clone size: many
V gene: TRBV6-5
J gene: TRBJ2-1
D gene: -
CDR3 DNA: TGTGCCACCGGCGGGTTTGGTGAGCAGTTCTTC
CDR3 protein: CATGGFGEQFF

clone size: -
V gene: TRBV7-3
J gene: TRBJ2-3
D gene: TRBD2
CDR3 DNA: TGTGCCAGCAGCTCTAGCGGGGGGAGCACAGATACGCAGTATTTT
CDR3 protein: CASSSSGGSTDTQYF

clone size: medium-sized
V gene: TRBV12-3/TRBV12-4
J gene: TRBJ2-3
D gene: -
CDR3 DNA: TGTGCCAGCAGGGAGGGAGGATCAGATACGCAGTATTTT
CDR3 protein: CASREGGSDTQYF

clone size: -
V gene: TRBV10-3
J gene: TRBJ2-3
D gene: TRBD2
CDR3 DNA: TGTGCCATCAGCTTAGCGGGGGGACGGGCAGATACGCAGTATTTT
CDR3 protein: CAISLAGGRADTQYF

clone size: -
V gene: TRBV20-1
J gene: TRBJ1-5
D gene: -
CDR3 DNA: TGCAGTGCTGGAGACAGGCATAACTCCTACGAGCATTTT
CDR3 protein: CSAGDRHNSYEHF

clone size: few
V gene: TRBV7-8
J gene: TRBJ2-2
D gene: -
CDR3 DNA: TGTGCCAGCAGCTTAGTCTTGGTCGGGGAGCTGTTTTTT
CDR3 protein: CASSLVLVGELFF

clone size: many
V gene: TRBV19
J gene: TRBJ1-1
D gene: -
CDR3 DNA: TGTGCCAGTAGTTGGCCCGGTTTGAACACTGAAGCTTTCTTT
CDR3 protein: CASSWPGLNTEAFF

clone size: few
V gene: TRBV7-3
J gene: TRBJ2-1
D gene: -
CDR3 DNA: TGTGCCAGCAGCTTAGGTCAGGGAAGCAATGAGCAGTTCTTC
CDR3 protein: CASSLGQGSNEQFF

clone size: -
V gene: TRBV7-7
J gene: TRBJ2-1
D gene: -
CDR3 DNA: TGTGCCAGCAGCTTAGCTTTGACGGATGAGCAGTTCTTC
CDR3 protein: CASSLALTDEQFF

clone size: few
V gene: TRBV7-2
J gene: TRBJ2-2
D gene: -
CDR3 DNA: TGTGCCAGCAGTCAGAGGCCCGGGGAGCTGTTTTTT
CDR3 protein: CASSQRPGELFF

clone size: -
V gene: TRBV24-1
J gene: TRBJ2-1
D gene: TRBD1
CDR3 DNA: TGTGCCACCAGTGATAAAACAGGGGGCGCGGGAAATGAGCAGTTCTTC
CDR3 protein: CATSDKTGGAGNEQFF

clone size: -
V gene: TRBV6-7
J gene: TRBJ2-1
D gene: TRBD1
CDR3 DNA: TGTGCCAGCAGTTACCCAGCACGGGACAGGGGCTCCTACAATGAGCAGTTCTTC
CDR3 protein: CASSYPARDRGSYNEQFF

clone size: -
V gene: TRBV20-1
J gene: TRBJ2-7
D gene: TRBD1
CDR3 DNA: TGCAGTGCCGCCCGGGGACAGGGTACCTACGAGCAGTACTTC
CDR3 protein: CSAARGQGTYEQYF

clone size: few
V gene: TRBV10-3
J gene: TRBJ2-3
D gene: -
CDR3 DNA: TGTGCCATCAGTGTGGACAGTACTAGCACAGATACGCAGTATTTT
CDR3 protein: CAISVDSTSTDTQYF

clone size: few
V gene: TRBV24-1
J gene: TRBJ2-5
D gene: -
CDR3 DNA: TGTGCCACCAGAAGTGCAGGTCGGGAGGAGACCCAGTACTTC
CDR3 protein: CATRSAGREETQYF

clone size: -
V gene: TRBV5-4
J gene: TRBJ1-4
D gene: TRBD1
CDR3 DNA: TGTGCCAGCAGCTCCCCAGGGGGCCCAGCAACTAATGAAAAACTGTTTTTT
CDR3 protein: CASSSPGGPATNEKLFF

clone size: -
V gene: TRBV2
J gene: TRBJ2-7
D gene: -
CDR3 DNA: TGTGCCAGCAGGGCACGCACTAGCGGATGGACAGGGGAGGACGAGCAGTACTTC
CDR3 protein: CASRARTSGWTGEDEQYF

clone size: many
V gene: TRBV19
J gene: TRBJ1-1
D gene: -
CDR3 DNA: TGTGCCAGTAGAATGGGGGGGACTGAAGCTTTCTTT
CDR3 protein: CASRMGGTEAFF

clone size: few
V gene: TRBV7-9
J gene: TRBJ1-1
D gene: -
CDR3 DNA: TGTGCCAGCAGCTTTCCTTACACTGAAGCTTTCTTT
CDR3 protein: CASSFPYTEAFF

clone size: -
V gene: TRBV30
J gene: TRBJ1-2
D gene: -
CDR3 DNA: TGTGCCTGGCGCTCCGACCCCCAGGGGCACTATGGCTACACCTTC
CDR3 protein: CAWRSDPQGHYGYTF

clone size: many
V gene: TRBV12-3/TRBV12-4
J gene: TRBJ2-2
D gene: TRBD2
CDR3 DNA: TGTGCCAGCAGCATTAGCGGGGGGGCAAGGTACACCGGGGAGCTGTTTTTT
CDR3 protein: CASSISGGARYTGELFF

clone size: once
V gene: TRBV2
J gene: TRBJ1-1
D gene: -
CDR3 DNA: TGTGCCAGCAGGATACTTCTGAACACTGAAGCTTTCTTT
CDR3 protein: CASRILLNTEAFF

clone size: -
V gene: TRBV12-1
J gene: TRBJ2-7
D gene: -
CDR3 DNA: TGTGCCAGCAGCTTGGATGGGGTTGGCTACGAGCGGTACTTC
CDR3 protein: CASSLDGVGYERYF

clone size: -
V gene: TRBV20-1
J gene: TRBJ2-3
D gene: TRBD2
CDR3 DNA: TGCAGTGCTAGGAGGGCAACTAGCGGGACAGATACGCAGTATTTT
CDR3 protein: CSARRATSGTDTQYF

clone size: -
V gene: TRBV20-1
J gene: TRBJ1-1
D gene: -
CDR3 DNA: TGCAGTGCTAGGTTCCAGGGTCTATACACTGAAGCTTTCTTT
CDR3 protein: CSARFQGLYTEAFF

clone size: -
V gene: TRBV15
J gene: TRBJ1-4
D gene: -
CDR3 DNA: TGTGCCACCAGCAACCAGCTTGCAACTAATGAAAAACTGTTTTTT
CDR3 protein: CATSNQLATNEKLFF

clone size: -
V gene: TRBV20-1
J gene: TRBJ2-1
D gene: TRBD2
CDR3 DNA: TGCAGTGCACCCGGACTAGCAGGGGAGGGGCAGTTCTTC
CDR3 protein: CSAPGLAGEGQFF

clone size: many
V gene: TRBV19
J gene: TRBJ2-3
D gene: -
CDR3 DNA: TGTGCCAGTAGTATAGATCTATGGGGAGGAGGCACAGATACGCAGTATTTT
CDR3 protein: CASSIDLWGGGTDTQYF

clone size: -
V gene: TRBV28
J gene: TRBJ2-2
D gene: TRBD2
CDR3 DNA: TGTGCCAGCAGCCCTCTAGCGGGGGGGCGCGCCGGGGAGCTGTTTTTT
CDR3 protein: CASSPLAGGRAGELFF

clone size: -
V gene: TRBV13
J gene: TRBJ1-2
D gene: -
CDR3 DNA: TGTGCCAGCAGCTCGGACCCCAGGGAGCATGGCTACACCTTC
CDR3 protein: CASSSDPREHGYTF

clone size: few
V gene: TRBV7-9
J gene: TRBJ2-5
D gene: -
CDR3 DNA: TGTGCCAGCAGCCCCGTCACGTACCAAGAGACCCAGTACTTC
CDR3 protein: CASSPVTYQETQYF

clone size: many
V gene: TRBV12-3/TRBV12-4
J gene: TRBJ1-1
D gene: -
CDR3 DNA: TGTGCCAGCAGTTTGGGAGAGACTGAAGCTTTCTTT
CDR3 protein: CASSLGETEAFF

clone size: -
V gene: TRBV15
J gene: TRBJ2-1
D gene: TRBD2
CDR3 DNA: TGTGCCACCAGCAGAGTGGGACTAGCGGGAGGGCCGGAGCAGTTCTTC
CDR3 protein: CATSRVGLAGGPEQFF

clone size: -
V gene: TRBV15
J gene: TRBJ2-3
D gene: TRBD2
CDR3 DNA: TGTGCCACCAGCAGAGATAGAGCGGGAGGGCCGGGCACAGATACGCAGTATTTT
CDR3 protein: CATSRDRAGGPGTDTQYF

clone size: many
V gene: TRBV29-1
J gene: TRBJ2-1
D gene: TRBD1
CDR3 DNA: TGCAGCGTTTGGGGACAGGATTACAATGAGCAGTTCTTC
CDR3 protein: CSVWGQDYNEQFF

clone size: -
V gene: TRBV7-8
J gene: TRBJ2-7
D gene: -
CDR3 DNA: TGTGCCAGCAGCTTTGCAGGGGCGGGCTACGAGCAGTACTTC
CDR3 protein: CASSFAGAGYEQYF

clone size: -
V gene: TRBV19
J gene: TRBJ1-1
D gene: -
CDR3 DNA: TGTGCCAGTGGCCTTGGGGGATCCACTGAAGCTTTCTTT
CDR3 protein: CASGLGGSTEAFF

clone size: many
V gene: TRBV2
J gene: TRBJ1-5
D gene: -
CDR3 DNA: TGTGCCAGCAGTGAAGACCGGTCAGGTTATAGCAATCAGCCCCAGCATTTT
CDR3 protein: CASSEDRSGYSNQPQHF

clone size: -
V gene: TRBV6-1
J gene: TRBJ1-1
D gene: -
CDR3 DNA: TGTGCCAGCATTCTAGCAAACACTGAAGCTTTCTTT
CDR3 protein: CASILANTEAFF

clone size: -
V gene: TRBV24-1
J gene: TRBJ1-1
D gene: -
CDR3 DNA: TGTGCCACCAGTCTAGGGGCGGCCGCTGAAGCTTTCTTT
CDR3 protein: CATSLGAAAEAFF

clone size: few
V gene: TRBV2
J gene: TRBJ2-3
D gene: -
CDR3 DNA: TGTGCCAGCAGAAGGACACAGGGAGGGGGGGGTACGCAGTATTTT
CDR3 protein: CASRRTQGGGGTQYF

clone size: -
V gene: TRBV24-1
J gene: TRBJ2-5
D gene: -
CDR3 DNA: TGTGCCACCAGTGATTCATCGACGGCTCCAGAGACCCAGTACTTC
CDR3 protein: CATSDSSTAPETQYF

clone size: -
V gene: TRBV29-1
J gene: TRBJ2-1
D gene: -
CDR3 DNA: TGCAGCGTTGAATTAGTGTACAATGAGCAGTTCTTC
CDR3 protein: CSVELVYNEQFF

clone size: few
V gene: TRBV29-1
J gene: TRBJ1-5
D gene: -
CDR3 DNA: TGCAGCGTTGAAGGTGGCGGGCGTATTTTT
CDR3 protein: CSVEGGGRIF